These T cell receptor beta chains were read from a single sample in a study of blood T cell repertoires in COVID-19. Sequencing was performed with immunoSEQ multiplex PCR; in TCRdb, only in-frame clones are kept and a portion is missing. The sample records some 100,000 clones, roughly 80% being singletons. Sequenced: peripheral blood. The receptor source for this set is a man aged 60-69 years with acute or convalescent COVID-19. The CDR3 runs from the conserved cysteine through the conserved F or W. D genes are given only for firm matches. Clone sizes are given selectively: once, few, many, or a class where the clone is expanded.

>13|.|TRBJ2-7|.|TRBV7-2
TGTGCCAGCAGCTTAGAATTGGTGGCTGAGCAGTACTTC
CASSLELVAEQYF
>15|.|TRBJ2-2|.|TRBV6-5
TGTGCCAGCAGTTACTCTCTAGCAACGGGTGGGGAGCTGTTTTTT
CASSYSLATGGELFF
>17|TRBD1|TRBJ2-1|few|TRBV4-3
TGCGCCAGCAGCCAAGCCTGGACAGGGGCGGCCTACAATGAGCAGTTCTTC
CASSQAWTGAAYNEQFF
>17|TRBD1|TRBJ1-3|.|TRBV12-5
TGTGCTAGTGGTTTGGGAGGGACAGCGATGACTGGAAACACCATATATTTT
CASGLGGTAMTGNTIYF
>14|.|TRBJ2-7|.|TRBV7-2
TGTGCCAGCAGCTTAGGCCACAGCTCCTACGAGCAGTACTTC
CASSLGHSSYEQYF
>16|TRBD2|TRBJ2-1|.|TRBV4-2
TGTGCCAGCAGCCAGCTTCAAGCGGGATCCTACAATGAGCAGTTCTTC
CASSQLQAGSYNEQFF
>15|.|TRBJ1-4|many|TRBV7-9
TGTGCCAGCAGCTTAGGCAGCGCAACTAATGAAAAACTGTTTTTT
CASSLGSATNEKLFF
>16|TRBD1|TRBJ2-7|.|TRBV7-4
TGTGCCAGCAGCTTAAGGGACAGGGGCGGGATCTACGAGCAGTACTTC
CASSLRDRGGIYEQYF
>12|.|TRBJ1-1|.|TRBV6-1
TGTGCCAGCAGTGCAGCCTACACTGAAGCTTTCTTT
CASSAAYTEAFF
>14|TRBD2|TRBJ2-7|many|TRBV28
TGTGCCAGCAGTTTAAGCGGGAGGGCCTACGAGCAGTACTTC
CASSLSGRAYEQYF
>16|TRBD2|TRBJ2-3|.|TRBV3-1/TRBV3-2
TGTGCCAGCAGCCAATGGCTAGCGGGGAACACAGATACGCAGTATTTT
CASSQWLAGNTDTQYF
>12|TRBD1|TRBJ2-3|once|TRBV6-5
TGTGCCAGCAGCGACAGGGTGGATACGCAGTATTTT
CASSDRVDTQYF
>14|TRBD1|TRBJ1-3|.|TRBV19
TGTGCCAGTAGTCCAGGACAGGGCAGAAACACCATATATTTT
CASSPGQGRNTIYF
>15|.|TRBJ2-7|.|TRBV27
TGTGCCAGCACCCTCCGCTGGGGCGCGTCCTACGAGCAGTACTTC
CASTLRWGASYEQYF
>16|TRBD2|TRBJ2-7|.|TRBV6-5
TGTGCCAGCAGTTACTACGGGACTAGCGGGACTTACGAGCAGTACTTC
CASSYYGTSGTYEQYF
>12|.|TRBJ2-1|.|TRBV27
TGTGCCAGCAGTTCAAGCGTAAATGAGCAGTTCTTC
CASSSSVNEQFF
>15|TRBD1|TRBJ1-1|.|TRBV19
TGTGCCAGTAGTTTCTCGGGACAGGGGAGGACTGAAGCTTTCTTT
CASSFSGQGRTEAFF
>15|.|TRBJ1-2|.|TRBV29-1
TGCAGCGTCCCCCGGGAGATACTCCCTAACTATGGCTACACCTTC
CSVPREILPNYGYTF
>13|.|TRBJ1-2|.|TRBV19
TGTGCCAGTAGTATAATGTCAGACTATGGCTACACCTTC
CASSIMSDYGYTF
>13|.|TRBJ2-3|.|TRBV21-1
TGTGCCAGCAGCGCGACTAGTATCGATACGCAGTATTTT
CASSATSIDTQYF
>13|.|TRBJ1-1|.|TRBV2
TGTGCCAGCAGCCGGGGTGAGAACACTGAAGCTTTCTTT
CASSRGENTEAFF
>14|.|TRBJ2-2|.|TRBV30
TGTGCCTGGAGACAGGGAAGGGTCACCGGGGAGCTGTTTTTT
CAWRQGRVTGELFF
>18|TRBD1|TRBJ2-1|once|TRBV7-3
TGTGCCAGCAGCTTCCAAACAGGGGGCTCGAGTGGTATGAATGAGCAGTTCTTC
CASSFQTGGSSGMNEQFF
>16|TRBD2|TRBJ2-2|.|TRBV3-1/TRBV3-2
TGTGCCAGCAGCCAAGATAACGGGAGGGCCGGCGGGGAGCTGTTTTTT
CASSQDNGRAGGELFF
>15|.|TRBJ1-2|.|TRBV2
TGTGCCAGCAGTGAAGTTCTGGGGGCTGGGTATGGCTACACCTTC
CASSEVLGAGYGYTF
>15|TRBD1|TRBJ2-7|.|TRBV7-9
TGTGCCAGCAGCTTCGCCGGGACAGGGGTCTACGAGCAGTACTTC
CASSFAGTGVYEQYF
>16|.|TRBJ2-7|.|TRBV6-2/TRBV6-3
TGTGCCAGCAGTTACCGTGGGCGGGTGAGCTCCTACGAGCAGTACTTC
CASSYRGRVSSYEQYF
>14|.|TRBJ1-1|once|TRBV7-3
TGTGCCAGCAGCTTAAGCGGGGGGCCCACTGAAGCTTTCTTT
CASSLSGGPTEAFF
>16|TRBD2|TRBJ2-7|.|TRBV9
TGTGCCAGCAGCCCACGAGGACTAGCGGGATCCTACGAGCAGTACTTC
CASSPRGLAGSYEQYF
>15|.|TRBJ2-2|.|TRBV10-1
TGCGCCAGCAGTAACAGGGAAATGAACACCGGGGAGCTGTTTTTT
CASSNREMNTGELFF
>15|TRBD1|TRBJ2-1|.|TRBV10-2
TGCGCCAGCCGAGCACAGGGGTTGGGCAACAATGAGCAGTTCTTC
CASRAQGLGNNEQFF
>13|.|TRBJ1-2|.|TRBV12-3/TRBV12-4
TGTGCCAGCACTACTTTAGACAGAAGGGGCTACACCTTC
CASTTLDRRGYTF
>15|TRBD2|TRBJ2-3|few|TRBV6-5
TGTGCCAGCAGCGATAGCGGGAGGGCGGGAGATACGCAGTATTTT
CASSDSGRAGDTQYF
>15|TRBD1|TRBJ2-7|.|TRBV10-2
TGCGCCAGCAGTGCCCGGGACAGGGCCTTTGGGGGGCAGTACTTC
CASSARDRAFGGQYF
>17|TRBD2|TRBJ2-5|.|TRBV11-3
TGTGCCAGCAGCTTTGGGACTAGCGGGAGAAAACAAGAGACCCAGTACTTC
CASSFGTSGRKQETQYF
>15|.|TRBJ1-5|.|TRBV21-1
TGTGCCAGCAGCAAAGCGCCAGGAAGCAATCAGCCCCAGCATTTT
CASSKAPGSNQPQHF
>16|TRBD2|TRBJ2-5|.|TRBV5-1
TGCGCCAGCAGATTGGGACTAGCGGGAGGACAAGAGACCCAGTACTTC
CASRLGLAGGQETQYF
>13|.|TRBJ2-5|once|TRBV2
TGTGCCAGCAGGGGACAACTCCAAGAGACCCAGTACTTC
CASRGQLQETQYF
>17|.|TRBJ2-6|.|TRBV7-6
TGTGCCAGCAGCTTAGCGGACATTCTCTCTGGGGCCAACGTCCTGACTTTC
CASSLADILSGANVLTF
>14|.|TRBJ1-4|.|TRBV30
TGTGCCTGGAGCCCCCTGAGCCGTAATGAAAAACTGTTTTTT
CAWSPLSRNEKLFF
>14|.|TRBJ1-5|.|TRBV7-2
TGTGCCAGCAGCTTAGGGGCTGCCGTCCAGCCCCAGCATTTT
CASSLGAAVQPQHF
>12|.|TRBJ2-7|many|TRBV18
TGTGCCAGCTCTGTAAAGGGAGACGAGCAGTACTTC
CASSVKGDEQYF
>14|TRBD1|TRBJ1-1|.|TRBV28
TGTGCCAGCATCCAACAGGGGGCTTACACTGAAGCTTTCTTT
CASIQQGAYTEAFF
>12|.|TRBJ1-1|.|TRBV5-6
TGTGCCAGCAAAAGCGGGGGCGCTGAAGCTTTCTTT
CASKSGGAEAFF
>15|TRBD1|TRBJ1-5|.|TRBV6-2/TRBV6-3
TGTGCCAGCAGTAGACAGGGGGCTGGGGATCAGCCCCAGCATTTT
CASSRQGAGDQPQHF
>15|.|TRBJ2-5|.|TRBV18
TGTGCCAGCTCACCCCCCGAGGTTGGGGGGGAGACCCAGTACTTC
CASSPPEVGGETQYF
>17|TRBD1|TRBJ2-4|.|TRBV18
TGTGCCAGCTCACCGAATCGACAGGGGGCCGCCAAAAACATTCAGTACTTC
CASSPNRQGAAKNIQYF
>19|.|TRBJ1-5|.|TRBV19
TGTGCCAGTAGTATCCAGGGTAAAAAGGGGATACTTAGCAATCAGCCCCAGCATTTT
CASSIQGKKGILSNQPQHF
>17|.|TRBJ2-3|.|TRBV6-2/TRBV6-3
TGTGCCAGCAGTTACTCGAGGTTCCAGCGGAGCTCAGATACGCAGTATTTT
CASSYSRFQRSSDTQYF
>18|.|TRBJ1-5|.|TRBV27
TGTGCCAGCAGTCCCTACTGGACAGTAAGTTATAGCAATCAGCCCCAGCATTTT
CASSPYWTVSYSNQPQHF
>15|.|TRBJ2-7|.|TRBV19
TGTGCCAGTAGTATCTCCCAGGTAGAAGTCTACGAGCAGTACTTC
CASSISQVEVYEQYF
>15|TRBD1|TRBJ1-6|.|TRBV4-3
TGCGCCAGCAGCCAAGCCGGACAGGGTCGATCACCCCTCCACTTT
CASSQAGQGRSPLHF
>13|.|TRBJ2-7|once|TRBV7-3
TGTGCCAGCAGCTTAGGTACGGGCTACGAGCAGTACTTC
CASSLGTGYEQYF
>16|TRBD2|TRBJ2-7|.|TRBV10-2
TGCGCCAGCCGCGGACTAGCGGGGGGGATATCCTACGAGCAGTACTTC
CASRGLAGGISYEQYF
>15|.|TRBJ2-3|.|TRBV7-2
TGTGCCAGCAGCTTAGTCTCGGGAGAGGCAGATACGCAGTATTTT
CASSLVSGEADTQYF
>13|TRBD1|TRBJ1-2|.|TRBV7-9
TGTGCCAGCACCGTGGGACAGAACTATGGCTACACCTTC
CASTVGQNYGYTF
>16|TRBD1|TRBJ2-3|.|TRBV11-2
TGTGCCAGCAGCTCCTTACAGGGGTACCCCGGAGATACGCAGTATTTT
CASSSLQGYPGDTQYF